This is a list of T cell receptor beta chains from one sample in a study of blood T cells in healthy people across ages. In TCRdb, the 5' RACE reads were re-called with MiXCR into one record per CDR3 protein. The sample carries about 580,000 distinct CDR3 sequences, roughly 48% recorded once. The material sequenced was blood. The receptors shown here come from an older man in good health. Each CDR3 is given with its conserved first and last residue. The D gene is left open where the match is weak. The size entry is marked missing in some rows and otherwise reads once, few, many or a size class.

TGTGCCAGCAGCTTAGTTGGCCTAACGTTGTACAACCCAGATACGCAGTATTTT | CASSLVGLTLYNPDTQYF | - | TRBJ2-3 | TRBV11-2 | -
TGTGCCAGCATCGACGGGGCGACGTTTGATACGCAGTATTTT | CASIDGATFDTQYF | - | TRBJ2-3 | TRBV6-6 | -
TGTGCCAGCAGCTTTCAGGGAGAAGATACGCAGTATTTT | CASSFQGEDTQYF | - | TRBJ2-3 | TRBV7-2 | -
TGTGCCAGCAGCCCCGCAGGGGGTAACACTGAAGCTTTCTTT | CASSPAGGNTEAFF | TRBD1 | TRBJ1-1 | TRBV6-5 | -
TGTGCCAGCAGCTTAGGGACAGGGGGCGCGAACACTGAAGCTTTCTTT | CASSLGTGGANTEAFF | TRBD1 | TRBJ1-1 | TRBV7-8 | -
TGTGCCAGCAGTTCAAGAGGGGTAAGGGAGACCCAGTACTTC | CASSSRGVRETQYF | - | TRBJ2-5 | TRBV6-6 | few
TGCAGTGCCGAAGACGTGGGACTAGCCAAAAACATTCAGTACTTC | CSAEDVGLAKNIQYF | - | TRBJ2-4 | TRBV20-1 | -
TGCAGTGCTGGCCGGACAGGGGGCGGCTATAATTCACCCCTCCACTTT | CSAGRTGGGYNSPLHF | TRBD1 | TRBJ1-6 | TRBV20-1 | -
TGTGCCAGCAGCTTATCTAGCGGACACTATGAGCAGTTCTTC | CASSLSSGHYEQFF | TRBD2 | TRBJ2-1 | TRBV7-2 | -
TGTGCCAGCAGTTACTCGTGGCAGGGCAATGAGCAGTTCTTC | CASSYSWQGNEQFF | - | TRBJ2-1 | TRBV6-6 | few
TGTGCCAGCAGCTGGGGGTTAGGGACTAGCGGTATTGGCACAGATACGCAGTATTTT | CASSWGLGTSGIGTDTQYF | TRBD2 | TRBJ2-3 | TRBV7-2 | once
TGTGCCACCAGTGATGATCGACAGGGGGTTACCTTGAACACCGGGGAGCTGTTTTTT | CATSDDRQGVTLNTGELFF | TRBD1 | TRBJ2-2 | TRBV24-1 | few
TGTGCCACCCGGCAGGGGGCGGAAACCTACGAGCAGTACTTC | CATRQGAETYEQYF | - | TRBJ2-7 | TRBV21-1 | -
TGCGCCAGCAGCCTGATGATACCGGGACAGGGGGTCGATGAGCAGTTCTTC | CASSLMIPGQGVDEQFF | TRBD1 | TRBJ2-1 | TRBV5-1 | few
TGTGCCACCAGTGATTCTGATCCGGGACAGAGCTCCTACAATGAGCAGTTCTTC | CATSDSDPGQSSYNEQFF | TRBD1 | TRBJ2-1 | TRBV24-1 | few
TGTGCCATCCAGGGACCGAGTTTGGATACGCAGTATTTT | CAIQGPSLDTQYF | - | TRBJ2-3 | TRBV10-3 | -
TGTGCCAGCAGTTTATGGCAGAGGGGATCACCCCTCCACTTT | CASSLWQRGSPLHF | - | TRBJ1-6 | TRBV12-3/TRBV12-4 | -
TGTGCCAGCAGCCCAACCCTTAGCTCTTCCACGCAGTATTTT | CASSPTLSSSTQYF | - | TRBJ2-3 | TRBV6-5 | -
TGTGCCAGCAGCGCGGGACTAGCGGGTAACATTCAGTACTTC | CASSAGLAGNIQYF | TRBD2 | TRBJ2-4 | TRBV9 | -
TGTGCCACCAGCAGCCCGGGACAGGGTTTCTCCTACGAGCAGTACTTC | CATSSPGQGFSYEQYF | TRBD1 | TRBJ2-7 | TRBV15 | -
TGCAGCGTTGGAGGGGCCTCTACCGGGGAGCTGTTTTTT | CSVGGASTGELFF | - | TRBJ2-2 | TRBV29-1 | few
TGTGCCAGCAGTTACTCGGGGGGGGTCTACGGGCAGTACTTC | CASSYSGGVYGQYF | TRBD2 | TRBJ2-7 | TRBV6-5 | -
TGCAGCGTTGAGGAACGGATTGATGGCTACACCTTC | CSVEERIDGYTF | - | TRBJ1-2 | TRBV29-1 | -
TGTGCCAGCAGCCAAGATCCCCAGGGTGGGAGGACTGAAGCTTTCTTT | CASSQDPQGGRTEAFF | - | TRBJ1-1 | TRBV14 | -
TGCGCCAGCAGCCAGAACTACCTCGCGGGACAGGGGTCGACTAATGAAAAACTGTTTTTT | CASSQNYLAGQGSTNEKLFF | TRBD1 | TRBJ1-4 | TRBV4-1 | -
TGCAGTGCTAGTGACCGGGACAGACAAGAGACCCAGTACTTC | CSASDRDRQETQYF | TRBD1 | TRBJ2-5 | TRBV20-1 | -
TGTGCCACCAGTGACTCCTCTGGCGCGGGGGCCCGCTCCTACAATGAGCAGTTCTTC | CATSDSSGAGARSYNEQFF | - | TRBJ2-1 | TRBV24-1 | few
TGTGCCAGCAGCTTGAATCGGCTCTCCGATACGCAGTATTTT | CASSLNRLSDTQYF | - | TRBJ2-3 | TRBV7-2 | -
TGTACCAACAGTCCCGGGACTAGCGGTAACAATGAGCAGTTCTTC | CTNSPGTSGNNEQFF | TRBD2 | TRBJ2-1 | TRBV6-5 | -
TGTGCCAGCAGCTTAGGAGGGGTCGGCGGGGGGCCTTCCTACGAGCAGTACTTC | CASSLGGVGGGPSYEQYF | TRBD2 | TRBJ2-7 | TRBV7-2 | few
TGCGCCAGCAGCCAACGAATAGGGCAGGATGAGCAGTTCTTC | CASSQRIGQDEQFF | - | TRBJ2-1 | TRBV4-1 | many
TGTGCCAGCAGTGATCCCGGGGGCCCCACAGATACGCAGTATTTT | CASSDPGGPTDTQYF | - | TRBJ2-3 | TRBV25-1 | -
TGTGCCAGCAGCTTGTCAGGGACAGGGCATGAAAAACTGTTTTTT | CASSLSGTGHEKLFF | TRBD1 | TRBJ1-4 | TRBV7-9 | -
TGTGCCAGCAGTTTACCAAGCGGGAGTCATGCATACAATGAGCAGTTCTTC | CASSLPSGSHAYNEQFF | TRBD2 | TRBJ2-1 | TRBV28 | -
TGCAGTGCTAGACGCGGGGGAGCGGCCCAGTACTTC | CSARRGGAAQYF | TRBD2 | TRBJ2-5 | TRBV20-1 | -
TGTGCCAGCCAGGGTAGCGGTGGCCAAGTGACCCAGTACTTC | CASQGSGGQVTQYF | - | TRBJ2-5 | TRBV7-2 | few
TGTGCCAGCAGTTTGGCCAGGAGGAATGAAAAACTGTTTTTT | CASSLARRNEKLFF | - | TRBJ1-4 | TRBV27 | -
TGTGCCAGCAGCTTACCGGCGCGACCAGAGACCCAGTACTTC | CASSLPARPETQYF | - | TRBJ2-5 | TRBV7-2 | -
TGTGCCAGCAGCTTAAATGCTGTAAACAATGAGCAGTTCTTC | CASSLNAVNNEQFF | - | TRBJ2-1 | TRBV11-2 | -
TGTGCCAGCAGCCTGGACCCAGGGACCGGCTACACCTTC | CASSLDPGTGYTF | - | TRBJ1-2 | TRBV7-3 | few